What follows are 27 T cell receptor beta chains derived from one specimen sequenced in a study of OX40 agonist ivuxolimab in advanced cancers. Libraries were prepared by immunoSEQ multiplex PCR; TCRdb keeps only in-frame clonotypes and omits some of them. The sample has 99,000 or so clones, roughly nine tenths seen once. Sample: CD4+ or CD8+ T cells sorted from blood, taken in a trial of the OX40 agonist ivuxolimab. The receptor set was obtained from an adult with an advanced solid tumor such as melanoma, head and neck, liver or kidney cancer.

The rearrangement links TRBV5-1 to TRBJ2-1; 9 positions match TRBD2. The CDR3 contains 18 residues. CDR1 is SGHRS and CDR2 is YFSETQ in the germline V gene. The V and J ends lost 0 bases and 9 bases, in that order; junction bases with no gene match: 16. In DNA, the CDR3 is TGCGCCAGCAGCTTGGAAAGCTTAGCGGGAGTCAACCGAGTTGAGCAGTTCTTC. It yields the protein CASSLESLAGVNRVEQFF.

The genes are TRBV5-4 and TRBJ2-3; D gene uncertain. The CDR3 sequence is 15 residues long. Germline V gene sequence: CDR1 SGHNT, CDR2 YYREEE (reference sequence). The V end was cut by 0 bases, the J end by 2 bases, with 10 bases between. The CDR3 loop is CASSLAARSTDTQYF. CDR3 DNA: TGTGCCAGCAGCTTGGCTGCTAGATCCACAGATACGCAGTATTTT.

The chain uses TRBV28 and TRBJ2-5, with D unresolved. The CDR3 length is 16 residues. Germline CDR1 is MDHEN and CDR2 is SYDVKM. V lost 6 bases and J lost 2, with 19 bases in between. CDR3 nucleotide sequence: TGTGCCAGCAGCGCGCGCACCACCTGGCCTCAAGAGACCCAGTACTTC. It translates to CASSARTTWPQETQYF.

This chain joins TRBV4-3 and TRBJ1-2; 7 bases line up with TRBD1. The V and J ends lost 0 bases and 4 bases, in that order; junction bases with no gene match: 2. Germline CDR1 LGHNA, CDR2 YSLEER. This CDR3 spans 14 amino acids. The CDR3 spells CASSQEGQSYGYTF. In DNA form, the CDR3 reads TGCGCCAGCAGCCAAGAGGGACAGTCCTATGGCTACACCTTC.

The rearrangement uses TRBV6-1 and TRBJ1-1, with TRBD1 matching 7 bases. Trimming cost V 7 bases and J 1 base; bases outside gene matches: 9. Germline assignment: CDR1 MNHNS and CDR2 SASEGT. This CDR3 has 15 amino acids. The CDR3 reads CASKRSRGANTEAFF. In DNA form, the CDR3 reads TGTGCCAGCAAACGCAGCAGGGGGGCGAACACTGAAGCTTTCTTT.

This clone has just one count. The genes are TRBV4-1 and TRBJ2-5; D is undetermined. Germline CDR1 and CDR2: MGHRA and YSYEKL. V lost 3 bases and J 5 bases, leaving 13 bases between the germline ends. There are 14 residues in the CDR3. The CDR3 loop reads CASSQGIALETQYF. CDR3 nucleotide sequence: TGCGCCAGCAGCCAGGGAATTGCTTTGGAGACCCAGTACTTC.

This clone was counted between two and nine times. The chain combines TRBV4-1 with TRBJ2-2; 7 bases map to TRBD1. The J segment lost 5 bases and the V segment lost 2 bases, leaving 11 bases of the junction unmatched. The length of the CDR3 is 17 residues. Germline assignment: CDR1 MGHRA and CDR2 YSYEKL. Here the CDR3 DNA reads TGCGCCAGCAGCCAATCGAGCACAGGGGTAGGGACCGGGGAGCTGTTTTTT. Amino acid sequence: CASSQSSTGVGTGELFF.

V and J are TRBV15 and TRBJ2-5; 9 positions match TRBD1. Trimming removed 7 bases from V and 2 bases from J; junction bases left unmatched: 5. CDR1 LNHNV and CDR2 YYDKDF come from the germline V gene (reference sequence). The CDR3 is made up of 14 amino acids. CDR3 DNA sequence: TGTGCCACCACCGGGACAGGGAGTCAAGAGACCCAGTACTTC. It translates to CATTGTGSQETQYF.

J is TRBJ2-3 and V is TRBV20-1; D is unresolved. Germline lookup yields CDR1 DFQATT and CDR2 SNEGSKA (reference sequence). Trimming took 5 bases from V and 3 from J, leaving 6 bases between them. CDR3 length: 11 amino acids. Written as DNA, the CDR3 is TGCAGTGCTTTGGTTACAGATACGCAGTATTTT. It is translated as CSALVTDTQYF.

This chain joins TRBV9 and TRBJ2-7, with D possibly TRBD2 on 6 matching bases. This CDR3 spans 16 amino acids. Germline loops: CDR1 SGDLS, CDR2 YYNGEE. The V gene lost 0 bases and the J gene lost 2 bases, with 15 bases spanning the gap. The CDR3 coding sequence is TGTGCCAGCAGCGTAGCTGGGACTTTCCCCCCCTACGAGCAGTACTTC. Residues: CASSVAGTFPPYEQYF.

The chain has TRBV30 and TRBJ1-1; D remains ambiguous. This CDR3 has 13 amino acids. Germline V CDR1 and CDR2: GTSNPN, SVGIG (reference sequence). Deletions cut 5 bases from V and 0 bases from J, with 10 bases between. In DNA form, the CDR3 reads TGTGCCTGGCTGGGGTTCTTGAACACTGAAGCTTTCTTT. It yields the protein CAWLGFLNTEAFF. The full variable domain, in which reference TRBV30 and TRBJ1-1 provide the parts outside the CDR3, is SQTIHQWPATLVQPVGSPLSLECTVEGTSNPNLYWYRQAAGRGLQLLFYSVGIGQISSEVPQNLSASRPQDRQFILSSKKLLLSDSGFYLCAWLGFLNTEAFFGQGTRLTVV.

This clone has a handful of counts. This rearrangement joins TRBV11-2 to TRBJ2-4, with TRBD1 matching 8 bases. The germline CDR1 and CDR2 sequences are SGHAT and FQNNGV. This CDR3 has 18 amino acids. Trimming took 8 bases from V and 0 from J; bases not matched to a gene: 15. The CDR3 region has the DNA TGTGCCAGCTCAGGGGGCCTGACTGGCGTTCTAGCCAAAAACATTCAGTACTTC. Its translation is CASSGGLTGVLAKNIQYF.

The chain links TRBV28 to TRBJ2-5; no clear D. The length of the CDR3 is 10 residues. V gave up 6 bases and J gave up 5 bases, with 4 bases separating them. Per germline, CDR1 MDHEN and CDR2 SYDVKM. CDR3 DNA sequence: TGTGCCAGCAGATCGGAGACCCAGTACTTC. It is translated as CASRSETQYF.

V and J are TRBV18 and TRBJ2-1; D not resolved. The CDR3 totals 14 residues. The V gene's germline CDR1 is KGHSH and CDR2 LQKENI. Trimming took 1 base from V and 5 from J, leaving 9 bases between them. CDR3 amino acids: CASSPQSKNNEQFF. For the CDR3, the DNA is TGTGCCAGCTCACCACAGTCAAAAAACAATGAGCAGTTCTTC.

The V call is TRBV7-3, the J call TRBJ2-1; 9 bases are shared with TRBD2. Trimming took 5 bases from V and 6 from J; bases not matched to a gene: 5. Germline V CDR1 and CDR2: SGHTA, FQGTGA. CDR3 length: 14 residues. CDR3 residues: CASSPGLAGNEQFF. Written as DNA, the CDR3 is TGTGCCAGCAGCCCGGGACTAGCAGGCAATGAGCAGTTCTTC.

This sequence joins TRBV5-1 and TRBJ2-7, with D possibly TRBD1 on 6 matching bases. With 2 bases removed from V and 2 bases from J, the gap between germline ends came to 11 bases. Germline V gene lookup returns CDR1 SGHRS and CDR2 YFSETQ. The CDR3 length is 14 residues. Written as DNA, the CDR3 is TGCGCCAGCAGCTTTCAAGACAGGCCCTACGAGCAGTACTTC. Its translation is CASSFQDRPYEQYF.

This clone was found many times. V usage is TRBV5-1 and J usage is TRBJ1-1; possible D gene TRBD1, 5 bases. The CDR3 extends over 13 amino acids. Trimming took off 3 bases at V and 6 bases at J, with 12 bases between the two ends. Germline V gives CDR1 SGHRS, CDR2 YFSETQ. This CDR3 is CASSSGPTAEAFF. The DNA of the CDR3 is TGCGCCAGCAGCTCAGGACCGACAGCTGAAGCTTTCTTT.

Only one count was recorded for this clone. The rearrangement links TRBV28 to TRBJ1-1; the D is unclear. V lost 6 bases, J lost 4 bases, and 27 bases lay in between. Germline V gene data show CDR1 as MDHEN and CDR2 as SYDVKM. The CDR3 spans 18 residues. DNA for the CDR3: TGTGCCAGCAGAATCCTGTTTGCTGCTGATGGGAGTCGCACTGAAGCTTTCTTT. Amino acid sequence: CASRILFAADGSRTEAFF.

V usage is TRBV7-6 and J usage is TRBJ1-5; 9 bases are shared with TRBD1. The CDR3 is made up of 15 amino acids. After removal of 5 bases from V and 3 bases from J, the junction contained 5 bases not matched to a gene. Per germline, CDR1 SGHVS and CDR2 FNYEAQ. CDR3 region: CASSRGTGLNQPQHF. The CDR3 nucleotides are TGTGCCAGCAGCCGCGGGACAGGGCTCAATCAGCCCCAGCATTTT.

In DNA form, the CDR3 reads TGTGCCAGCAGTGTCACCGGGACTAGCACAGATACGCAGTATTTT. Translated: CASSVTGTSTDTQYF. The chain uses TRBV6-1 and TRBJ2-3; D is perhaps TRBD2 (6 bases). CDR3 size: 15 residues. The V gene lost 4 bases and the J gene lost 0 bases, with 11 bases spanning the gap. CDR1 and CDR2 (germline): MNHNS, SASEGT.

The chain carries TRBV5-1 and TRBJ1-1; no reliable D call. Germline CDR1 is SGHRS and CDR2 is YFSETQ. V shed 2 bases and J shed 0 bases, with 8 bases lying between them. CDR3 length: 14 residues. CDR3 residues: CASSFYSLNTEAFF. The CDR3 DNA follows: TGCGCCAGCAGCTTTTACAGCCTGAACACTGAAGCTTTCTTT.

The chain links TRBV11-1 to TRBJ2-1, with TRBD2 as a possible D gene (6 bases). Germline CDR1 SGHAT, CDR2 FQDESV (reference sequence). V was cut by 1 base and J by 7 bases, with 17 bases left in between. CDR3 length equals 16 residues. In DNA, the CDR3 is TGTGCCAGCAGCTTAGATGGGACTCCACGGGTAAATGAGCAGTTCTTC. It specifies CASSLDGTPRVNEQFF.

The gene calls are TRBV27 and TRBJ1-1, with TRBD1 identical over 7 bases. The CDR3 is made up of 15 amino acids. J gave up 5 bases and V 6 bases, and 12 bases lay outside the gene matches. The germline V gene has CDR1 MNHEY and CDR2 SMNVEV (reference sequence). CDR3 nucleotide sequence: TGTGCCAGCAGAGTCCGAGGGGGCGCTGGAACTGAAGCTTTCTTT. Translation gives CASRVRGGAGTEAFF.

The chain couples TRBV11-2 to TRBJ2-2; 7 nucleotides agree with TRBD2. CDR3 length equals 16 residues. Per germline, CDR1 SGHAT and CDR2 FQNNGV. V trimming: 1 base; J trimming: 5 bases; junction bases outside the gene matches: 7. CDR3 region: CASSLVLGEGTGELFF. The CDR3 DNA follows: TGTGCCAGCAGCTTAGTTTTGGGGGAGGGTACCGGGGAGCTGTTTTTT.

The V gene is TRBV18, the J gene TRBJ2-7; 13 positions agree with TRBD2. CDR1 is KGHSH, CDR2 LQKENI, per germline. Trimming at V came to 5 bases and at J to 5 bases, leaving 9 bases not matched to a gene. CDR3 size: 16 residues. The CDR3 DNA follows: TGTGCCAGCTCAAGACTAGCGGGAGGAGTGGGGGACGAGCAGTACTTC. It codes for CASSRLAGGVGDEQYF.

The chain combines TRBV5-1 with TRBJ2-7; D perhaps matches TRBD2 (6 bases). Trimming shortened V by 0 bases and J by 1 base, and 8 bases separated the two germline ends. The CDR3 covers 14 residues. Per germline, CDR1 SGHRS and CDR2 YFSETQ. The CDR3 is CASSLAGASYEQYF. CDR3 sequence (DNA): TGCGCCAGCAGCTTGGCGGGAGCTTCCTACGAGCAGTACTTC.

The V and J genes are TRBV19 and TRBJ2-7; 7 positions agree with TRBD1. This CDR3 is 15 amino acids long. V gave up 4 bases and J gave up 4 bases; unmatched junction bases: 10. Germline loops: CDR1 LNHDA, CDR2 SQIVND (reference sequence). Here the CDR3 reads CASSTRTGLGYEQYF. The CDR3 nucleotides read TGTGCCAGTAGTACCCGGACAGGCCTCGGGTACGAGCAGTACTTC.